This TCR beta chain is drawn from a study of kidney transplant recipient with SARS-CoV-2 infection. TCRdb re-called the reads through MiXCR, storing one row per CDR3 protein. The sample includes 200,000 to 250,000 distinct CDR3 sequences, more than 25% of them seen just once. Trimming at V came to 3 bases and at J to 0 bases, leaving 22 bases not matched to a gene. This CDR3 is built from 21 residues. Per the germline V gene, CDR1 is LGHNT and CDR2 is FRNRAP. The chain couples TRBV12-5 to TRBJ2-5; TRBD1 matches 7 bases. Sequencing was performed on a blood sample, taken at baseline and between days 110 and 120 from a kidney transplant recipient. The clonotype comes from a male patient in his 30s who had COVID-19 and was a kidney transplant recipient. Some T cells may have come from the graft donor. The DNA of the CDR3 is TGTGCTAGTGGTTTTTGGACCGCCCTTTCTAATGGACAGGTTGACCAAGAGACCCAGTACTTC. Its protein is CASGFWTALSNGQVDQETQYF.